Sequencing of this TCR beta chain was carried out in a study of cytomegalovirus exposure and HLA in healthy donors. In germline, CDR1 is MNHEY, CDR2 SVGAGI. Trimming removed 6 bases from V and 10 bases from J, with 16 bases in between. This CDR3 is built from 14 residues. Sequencing was performed with immunoSEQ multiplex PCR; in TCRdb, only in-frame clones are kept and a portion is missing. The repertoire consists of 120,000 or so clones, with approximately 91% occurring once and the leading ten covering less than 4.5%. With regard to this clone: Its antigen is undetermined.

General observations from the study: High sensitivity and specificity were reportedly achieved when the classifier diagnosed cytomegalovirus status. Listed as cytomegalovirus-associated were 150 to 200 TCR beta chains.

This TCR was sampled from a man aged 18 to 29 in good health and CMV-seropositive. The sequenced sample was PBMCs. The chain links TRBV6-5 to TRBJ1-6; D is ambiguous. The CDR3 DNA follows: TGTGCCAGCAGGCTCCGGGGAGAGGAGTCACCCCTCCACTTT. It codes for CASRLRGEESPLHF.